Below, 16 T cell receptor beta chains from the same sample are listed, as sequenced in a study of T cells in women clearing cervical HPV infection (dated by TCRdb to the late 2010s). Libraries came from the immunoSEQ multiplex PCR assay. TCRdb took this table from immuneACCESS and kept in-frame rearrangements with V and J called. Such tables lack part of the clones; where checked against another copy, unresolved V genes explain under half of the gap, and the rest is unexplained. The table for this sample records tens of thousands of clones. The top ten constitute 0.95% to 1.5% of the sample. The sequencing sample was made of blood buffy coat. The receptors shown here come from a woman aged 18-70 years with a cervical HPV16 infection that either progressed to CIN3+ or cleared (not recorded which).

Note on this clone: The CDR3 end lies 3 residues beyond the end of the read and is filled in from the germline J gene. J is TRBJ1-2 and V is TRBV18; 9 bases line up with TRBD1. Germline-derived CDR1 and CDR2 are KGHSH and LQKENI. The CDR3 loop spans 17 amino acids. The CDR3: CASSPWVGQGFQESYTF. The CDR3 DNA, read in part, is TGTGCCAGCTCACCATGGGTAGGACAGGGGTTTCAAGAGAGC.

Of note for this clone: From the germline J gene comes the end of the CDR3, since the read stops 3 residues before it. The chain has TRBV18 and TRBJ1-5, with D hard to call. Germline loops: CDR1 KGHSH, CDR2 LQKENI. This CDR3 region has 13 residues. V lost 10 bases and J 5 bases, leaving 15 bases between the germline ends. Incomplete CDR3 DNA: TGTGCCAACTCCCCCGATCGGGATCAGCCC. It encodes CANSPDRDQP. The complete CDR3 protein is CANSPDRDQPQHF.

Comments on this clone: The CDR3 is cut off 3 residues early in the read; its end comes from the germline J gene. The J gene is TRBJ2-1, the V gene TRBV29-1; 10 bases are a match to TRBD1. Losses at the gene ends were 7 bases for V and 0 bases for J; bases not matched to a gene: 3. CDR1 is SQVTM, CDR2 ANQGSEA, per germline. The length of the CDR3 is 14 residues. Partial CDR3 DNA: TGCAGCGGCGACAGGGGGCTCTCCTACAATGAG. It translates to CSGDRGLSYNE. In full, the CDR3 reads CSGDRGLSYNEQFF.

Note on this clone: The CDR3 is cut off 3 residues early in the read; its end comes from the germline J gene. The rearrangement links TRBV20-1 to TRBJ2-3; D unresolved. Germline assignment: CDR1 DFQATT and CDR2 SNEGSKA (reference sequence). This CDR3 has 12 amino acids. The CDR3 DNA, read in part, is TGCAGTGCCTCCCCAGGCCAAGAGACG. Translating gives CSASPGQET. In full, the CDR3 is CSASPGQETQYF.

A remark on this clone: The read is 3 residues too short to cover the CDR3 end, so that end is filled in from the germline J gene. The chain combines TRBV19 with TRBJ2-3; 8 nucleotides line up with TRBD1. Germline CDR1 is LNHDA and CDR2 is SQIVND (reference sequence). The V segment lost 4 bases and the J segment 3 bases; nucleotides outside the gene matches: 3. This CDR3 contains 14 residues. The part of the CDR3 DNA that was read is TGTGCCAGTAGTAACCAGGGGGCGACAGATACG. Encoded protein: CASSNQGATDT. The whole CDR3 protein is CASSNQGATDTQYF. Using reference TRBV19 and TRBJ2-3 for the parts outside the CDR3, the full variable domain is DGGITQSPKYLFRKEGQNVTLSCEQNLNHDAMYWYRQDPGQGLRLIYYSQIVNDFQKGDIAEGYSVSREKKESFPLTVTSAQKNPTAFYLCASSNQGATDTQYFGPGTRLTVL.

In the case of this clone: The sequenced fragment ends 3 residues before the CDR3 boundary, so the rest is inferred from the germline J gene. The rearrangement uses TRBV20-1 and TRBJ2-1, with 8 bases matching TRBD2. The V segment lost 3 bases and the J segment 6 bases; nucleotides outside the gene matches: 13. In germline, CDR1 is DFQATT, CDR2 SNEGSKA (reference sequence). The CDR3 is made up of 16 amino acids. The CDR3: CSASRWSGLDINEQFF. The DNA read from the CDR3 is TGCAGTGCTAGTAGGTGGTCGGGACTAGATATCAATGAG.

To note about this clone: The read terminates 3 residues before the CDR3 end, so the remaining end is supplied by the germline J gene. J is TRBJ2-7 and V is TRBV18; TRBD1 agrees at 7 bases. The CDR3 runs to 12 residues. The germline V gene has CDR1 KGHSH and CDR2 LQKENI. V lost 3 bases to trimming and J lost 5 bases; unmatched junction nucleotides: 1. The sequenced CDR3 bases are TGTGCCAGCTCACCCGACAGGGACGAG. Translating gives CASSPDRDE. The full CDR3 reads CASSPDRDEQYF.

This clone registers medium-sized by frequency. The CDR3 end lies 3 residues beyond the end of the read and is filled in from the germline J gene. The V and J genes are TRBV6-2 or TRBV6-3 and TRBJ2-7, with 7 bases aligning to TRBD2. Germline CDR1 and CDR2: MNHEY and SVGEGT. Unmatched junction bases numbered 3, after V lost 5 bases and J lost 2 bases. This CDR3 region has 13 residues. The CDR3 bases that were read are TGTGCCAGCAGTAGCGGGACGACCTACGAG. Encoded protein: CASSSGTTYE. The whole CDR3 protein is CASSSGTTYEQYF.

Notes on this clone: The read falls 3 residues short of the CDR3 end, and the missing part is taken from the germline J gene. The chain links TRBV30 to TRBJ1-1; D may be TRBD1 (5 bases). Germline V CDR1 and CDR2: GTSNPN, SVGIG (reference sequence). The CDR3 is 14 amino acids. Partial CDR3 DNA: TGTGCCTGGAGTGTGTGGGGCAAAAAAGGGGAA. As protein: CAWSVWGKKGE. The whole CDR3 protein reads CAWSVWGKKGEAFF.

In regard to this clone: The CDR3 goes on 3 residues after the read ends, and that part is filled in from the germline J gene. V gene TRBV18 combines with J gene TRBJ1-5; maybe TRBD1 (5 bases). The germline CDR1 and CDR2 sequences are KGHSH and LQKENI. V lost 3 bases and J lost 4, with 10 bases in between. This CDR3 spans 14 amino acids. CDR3 bases read: TGTGCCAGCTCACCGGCCAGGGCAAATCAGCCC. It encodes CASSPARANQP. The complete CDR3 sequence is CASSPARANQPQHF.

Comments on this clone: The read terminates 3 residues ahead of where the CDR3 ends, so the germline J gene completes it. This chain links TRBV5-1 with TRBJ2-2; 12 bases map to TRBD1. This CDR3 is 15 amino acids long. The germline CDR1 and CDR2 sequences are SGHRS and YFSETQ. CDR3 amino acids: CASSKGQGANEKLFF. Partial CDR3 DNA: TGCGCCAGCAGCAAGGGACAGGGGGCAAACGAAAAG.

As for this clone: The CDR3 goes on 3 residues after the read ends, and that part is filled in from the germline J gene. The rearrangement links TRBV10-1 to TRBJ2-3; D gene ambiguous. Trimming stripped 10 bases from V and 2 bases from J, with 10 bases between. This CDR3 contains 12 residues. Germline V lookup: CDR1 WNHNN, CDR2 SYGVQD (reference sequence). CDR3 sequence reads: CATSDNTDTQYF. The covered CDR3 bases are TGCGCCACCTCCGACAACACAGATACG.

Turning to this clone: Sequencing ends 3 residues short of the CDR3 end; the germline J gene provides the rest. The V call is TRBV6-1, the J call TRBJ1-1; no firm D call. The CDR3 totals 14 residues. Per germline, CDR1 MNHNS and CDR2 SASEGT. CDR3: CASSEGKGYNEAFF. CDR3 DNA, as far as it was read: TGTGCCAGCAGTGAAGGAAAGGGTTACAATGAG.

Considering frequency, this clone is medium-sized. Coverage ceases 3 residues before the CDR3 finishes, and the germline J gene fills in the end. The chain uses TRBV7-9 and TRBJ1-1; D possibly corresponds to TRBD1 (6 bases). Germline assignment: CDR1 SEHNR and CDR2 FQNEAQ (reference sequence). V gave up 1 base and J gave up 4 bases, with 10 bases separating them. CDR3 length: 14 residues. CDR3 in amino acids: CASSLEQGITEAFF. The CDR3 DNA, read in part, is TGTGCCAGCAGCTTAGAACAGGGAATCACTGAA.

About this clone itself: The sequenced fragment ends 3 residues before the CDR3 boundary, so the rest is inferred from the germline J gene. The chain joins TRBV5-6 to TRBJ2-3; D gene ambiguous. The CDR3 spans 12 residues. Germline CDR1 and CDR2: SGHDT and YYEEEE. The CDR3 DNA, read in part, is TGTGCCAGCAGCTTCCAGGATCGAGCG. It is translated as CASSFQDRA. The entire CDR3 sequence reads CASSFQDRAQYF.

On this clone itself: Read data end 3 residues before the CDR3 end; the end is taken from the germline J gene. The chain is built from TRBV18 and TRBJ1-2, with TRBD1 matching over 8 bases. Germline assignment: CDR1 KGHSH and CDR2 LQKENI. The CDR3 totals 16 residues. The DNA read from the CDR3 is TGTGCCAGCTCACCTAAGCCCGGGACAGGCACAGATACC. It encodes CASSPKPGTGTDT. Given in full, the CDR3 is CASSPKPGTGTDTYTF.